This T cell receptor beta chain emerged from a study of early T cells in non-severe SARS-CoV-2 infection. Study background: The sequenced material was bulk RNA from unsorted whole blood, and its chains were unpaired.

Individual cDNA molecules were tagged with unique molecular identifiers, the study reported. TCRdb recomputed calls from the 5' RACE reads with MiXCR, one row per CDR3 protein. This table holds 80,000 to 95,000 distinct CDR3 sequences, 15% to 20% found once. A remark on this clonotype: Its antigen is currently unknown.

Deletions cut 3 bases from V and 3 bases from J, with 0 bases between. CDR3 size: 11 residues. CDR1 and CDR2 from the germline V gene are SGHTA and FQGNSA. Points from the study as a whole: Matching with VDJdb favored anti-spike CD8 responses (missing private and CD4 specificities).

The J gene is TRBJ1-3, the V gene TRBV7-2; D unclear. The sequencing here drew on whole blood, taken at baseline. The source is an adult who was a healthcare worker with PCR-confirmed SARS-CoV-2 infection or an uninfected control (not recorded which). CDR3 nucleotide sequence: TGTGCCAGCAGCTTTGGAAACACCATATATTTT. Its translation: CASSFGNTIYF. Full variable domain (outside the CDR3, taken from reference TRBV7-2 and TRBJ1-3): GAGVSQSPSNKVTEKGKDVELRCDPISGHTALYWYRQSLGQGLEFLIYFQGNSAPDKSGLPSDRFSAERTGGSVSTLTIQRTQQEDSAVYLCASSFGNTIYFGEGSWLTVV.